The 12 T cell receptor beta chains listed next were all sequenced from one sample in a study of regulatory T cells in long-lasting Graves disease. Arm-PCR with iRepertoire HTBI primers amplified the CDR3 regions for these TCR beta libraries. MiXCR, applied by TCRdb to the multiplex PCR reads, yields one record per CDR3 protein. This table holds approximately 560,000 distinct CDR3 sequences, roughly a sixth found once. Time point indicated: newly diagnosed GD, antithyroid drugs for less than 3 months. Extracted PBMC RNA gave rise to the TCR library. The data also belong to a second study, concerning T cells in Graves' hyperthyroidism and ophthalmopathy.

The input for sequencing was peripheral blood mononuclear cells (PBMCs), taken at new diagnosis, from a patient treated with antithyroid drugs. These receptors were collected from a man in his late teens or twenties with Graves disease.

This clonotype appeared a few times. The chain joins TRBV5-1 to TRBJ2-1; 8 nucleotides agree with TRBD2. Trimming at V came to 5 bases and at J to 1 base, leaving 5 bases not matched to a gene. This CDR3 region has 15 residues. In germline, CDR1 is SGHRS, CDR2 YFSETQ. The CDR3 bases are TGCGCCAGCAGGATGGGACTAGTATCCTACAATGAGCAGTTCTTC. Its protein is CASRMGLVSYNEQFF.

This clonotype occurred many times. The chain couples TRBV6-2 or TRBV6-3 to TRBJ2-7, with D tentatively TRBD2 (5 bases). The CDR3 consists of 14 residues. The germline V and J ends were trimmed by 0 bases and 0 bases, with 6 bases remaining between them. The germline gives CDR1 MNHEY, CDR2 SVGEGT. The CDR3 DNA follows: TGTGCCAGCAGTTACTCTGCGGGCTCCTACGAGCAGTACTTC. Translation: CASSYSAGSYEQYF.

The chain couples TRBV6-5 to TRBJ1-1; D not resolved. This CDR3 region has 13 residues. Germline V gene lookup returns CDR1 MNHEY and CDR2 SVGAGI. Trimming took off 4 bases at V and 2 bases at J, with 8 bases between the two ends. DNA for the CDR3: TGTGCCAGCAGTTTTGTCAGCAACACTGAAGCTTTCTTT. Translation gives CASSFVSNTEAFF.

The sample holds a few counts of this clonotype. This chain connects TRBV5-1 to TRBJ1-2; D is unresolved. Germline lookup yields CDR1 SGHRS and CDR2 YFSETQ. The CDR3 runs 8 residues. Trimming took 7 bases from V and 14 from J, leaving 9 bases between them. The CDR3 protein is CASGLTTF. CDR3 DNA: TGCGCCAGCGGCCTGACAACCTTC.

This clonotype occurred a few times. This chain joins TRBV18 and TRBJ2-7, with 12 bases lining up with TRBD2. V trimming: 0 bases; J trimming: 2 bases; junction bases outside the gene matches: 5. CDR3 length: 17 amino acids. Germline lookup yields CDR1 KGHSH and CDR2 LQKENI. The CDR3, as DNA: TGTGCCAGCTCACCACCGGGACTAGCGGGTTCGACCTACGAGCAGTACTTC. Its protein product is CASSPPGLAGSTYEQYF.

This clonotype came up a few times. The V and J genes are TRBV12-3 or TRBV12-4 and TRBJ1-3; possibly TRBD1 for D (5 bases). This CDR3 has 12 amino acids. The V end was cut by 5 bases, the J end by 7 bases, with 9 bases between. In nucleotides, the CDR3 is TGTGCCAGCAGTCCCGGGGCCAACACCATATATTTT. This codes for CASSPGANTIYF.

The chain carries TRBV7-9 and TRBJ1-1; no reliable D call. The germline gives CDR1 SEHNR, CDR2 FQNEAQ (reference sequence). The CDR3 is 14 amino acids. The V end was cut by 6 bases, the J end by 4 bases, with 15 bases between. CDR3 bases: TGTGCCAGCAGAACGTCAGGCGCTCTCACTGAAGCTTTCTTT. As protein: CASRTSGALTEAFF.

With regard to this clonotype: The CDR3 carries no conserved terminal phenylalanine or tryptophan, so it likely arises from a read error. The V gene is TRBV13, the J gene TRBJ2-1; TRBD2 matches 10 bases. The CDR3 contains 17 residues. Germline V CDR1 and CDR2: PRHDT, FYEKMQ (reference sequence). Losses at the gene ends were 5 bases for V and 7 bases for J; bases not matched to a gene: 14. CDR3 in amino acids: CASSSLDPLAGTNEQFS. The CDR3 nucleotides read TGTGCCAGCAGCAGCTTAGATCCACTAGCGGGAACGAATGAGCAGTTCTCC.

This clonotype was detected ten times or more. This rearrangement joins TRBV6-5 to TRBJ1-1; no firm D call. The CDR3 has 14 amino acids. Trimming cost V 2 bases and J 1 base, with 8 bases left between them. The V gene's germline CDR1 is MNHEY and CDR2 SVGAGI. Here the CDR3 DNA reads TGTGCCAGCAGTTACGCGGTACAGAACACTGAAGCTTTCTTT. Protein: CASSYAVQNTEAFF.

This chain connects TRBV28 to TRBJ2-3, with D hard to call. The CDR3 has 15 amino acids. The V gene lost 3 bases and the J gene lost 2 bases, with 12 bases spanning the gap. Germline V gene data show CDR1 as MDHEN and CDR2 as SYDVKM. The CDR3 protein is CASSFQRHSTDTQYF. CDR3 in DNA: TGTGCCAGCAGTTTCCAGAGACACTCCACAGATACGCAGTATTTT.

This clonotype was observed at least ten times. V usage is TRBV6-1 and J usage is TRBJ1-6; weak D call: TRBD1 (5 bases). V dropped 8 bases and J dropped 10 bases, with 15 bases sitting between them. The CDR3 runs to 13 residues. Germline V CDR1 and CDR2: MNHNS, SASEGT. Here the CDR3 DNA reads TGTGCCAGCCAGGAGGGGACTCAATCACCCCTCCACTTT. Translated, it gives CASQEGTQSPLHF.

The V and J genes are TRBV4-1 and TRBJ2-1; D call uncertain. V lost 4 bases and J 8 bases, leaving 6 bases between the germline ends. The CDR3 contains 11 residues. The germline V gene has CDR1 MGHRA and CDR2 YSYEKL. The CDR3 DNA sequence: TGCGCCAGCAGCCTGACGGATGAGCAGTTCTTC. It specifies CASSLTDEQFF.